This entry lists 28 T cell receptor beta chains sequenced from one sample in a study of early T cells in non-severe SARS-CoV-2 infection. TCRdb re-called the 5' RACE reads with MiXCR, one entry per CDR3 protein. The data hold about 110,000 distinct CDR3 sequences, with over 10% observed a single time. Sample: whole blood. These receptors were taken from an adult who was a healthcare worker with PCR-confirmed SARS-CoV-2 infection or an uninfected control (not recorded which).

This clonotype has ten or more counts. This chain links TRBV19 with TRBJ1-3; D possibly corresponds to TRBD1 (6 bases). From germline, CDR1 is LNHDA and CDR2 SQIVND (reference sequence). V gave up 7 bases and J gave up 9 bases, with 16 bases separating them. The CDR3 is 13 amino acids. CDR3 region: CASTGDTFSTIYF. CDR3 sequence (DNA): TGTGCCAGTACTGGGGACACCTTCAGCACCATATATTTT. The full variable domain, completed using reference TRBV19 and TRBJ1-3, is DGGITQSPKYLFRKEGQNVTLSCEQNLNHDAMYWYRQDPGQGLRLIYYSQIVNDFQKGDIAEGYSVSREKKESFPLTVTSAQKNPTAFYLCASTGDTFSTIYFGEGSWLTVV.

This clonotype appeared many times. The CDR3 bases are TGTGCCAGCAGCACAAACAGGGGTTACTACAATGAGCAGTTCTTC. Its translation: CASSTNRGYYNEQFF. V and J are TRBV21-1 and TRBJ2-1; no DNA check was done on the table's D call, TRBD1. TRBV21-1 has pseudogene status. CDR3 size: 15 residues.

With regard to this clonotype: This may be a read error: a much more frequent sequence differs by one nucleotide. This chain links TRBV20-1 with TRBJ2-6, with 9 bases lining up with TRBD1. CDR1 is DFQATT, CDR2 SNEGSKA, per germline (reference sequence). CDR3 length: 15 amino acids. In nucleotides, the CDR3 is TGCAGTGCTGGACAGGGGACGACTGGGGCCACCGTCCTGACTTTC. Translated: CSAGQGTTGATVLTF.

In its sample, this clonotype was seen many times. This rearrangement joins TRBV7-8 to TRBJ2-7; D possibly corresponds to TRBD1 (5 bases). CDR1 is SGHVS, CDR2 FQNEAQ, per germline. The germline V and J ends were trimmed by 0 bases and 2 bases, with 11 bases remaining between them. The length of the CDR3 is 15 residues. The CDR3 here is CASSLAGLGTYEQYF. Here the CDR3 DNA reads TGTGCCAGCAGCTTAGCGGGGCTAGGGACCTACGAGCAGTACTTC. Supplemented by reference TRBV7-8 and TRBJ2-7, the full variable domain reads GAGVSQSPRYKVAKRGQDVALRCDPISGHVSLFWYQQALGQGPEFLTYFQNEAQLDKSGLPSDRFFAERPEGSVSTLKIQRTQQEDSAVYLCASSLAGLGTYEQYFGPGTRLTVT.

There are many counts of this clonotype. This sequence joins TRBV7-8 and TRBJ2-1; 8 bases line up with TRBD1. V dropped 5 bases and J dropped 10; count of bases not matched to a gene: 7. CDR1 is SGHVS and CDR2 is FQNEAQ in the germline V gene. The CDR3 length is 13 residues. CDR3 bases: TGTGCCAGCAGCGCCGGACAGGGCAGAGAGCAGTTCTTC. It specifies CASSAGQGREQFF.

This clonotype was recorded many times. CDR3 sequence (DNA): TGTGCCAGCAGTTTCCCCCCGGGACTAGCGGGGGAATCCTCCCTTTACAATGAGCAGTTCTTC. Residues: CASSFPPGLAGESSLYNEQFF. The chain has TRBV28 and TRBJ2-1; 14 bases line up with TRBD2. This CDR3 region has 21 residues. The junction had 17 bases not matched to a gene; V was cut back by 3 bases and J by 4 bases. Germline V CDR1 and CDR2: MDHEN, SYDVKM.

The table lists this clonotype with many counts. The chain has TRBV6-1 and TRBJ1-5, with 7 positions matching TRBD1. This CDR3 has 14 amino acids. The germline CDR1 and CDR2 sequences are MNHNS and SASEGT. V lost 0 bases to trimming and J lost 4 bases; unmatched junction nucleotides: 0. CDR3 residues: CASSEARGNQPQHF. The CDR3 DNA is TGTGCCAGCAGTGAAGCCAGGGGGAATCAGCCCCAGCATTTT.

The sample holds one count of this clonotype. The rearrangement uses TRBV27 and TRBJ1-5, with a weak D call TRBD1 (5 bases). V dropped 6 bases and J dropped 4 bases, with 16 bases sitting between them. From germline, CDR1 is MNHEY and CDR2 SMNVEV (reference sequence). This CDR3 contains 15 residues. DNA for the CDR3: TGTGCCAGCAGCCCCATCCGGGGGAGAAATCAGCCCCAGCATTTT. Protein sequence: CASSPIRGRNQPQHF.

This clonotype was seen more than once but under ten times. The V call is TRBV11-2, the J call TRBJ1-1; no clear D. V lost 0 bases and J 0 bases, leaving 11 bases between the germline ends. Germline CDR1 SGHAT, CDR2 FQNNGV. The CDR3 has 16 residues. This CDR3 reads CASSLERVTMNTEAFF. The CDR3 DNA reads TGTGCCAGCAGCTTAGAGAGAGTTACTATGAACACTGAAGCTTTCTTT.

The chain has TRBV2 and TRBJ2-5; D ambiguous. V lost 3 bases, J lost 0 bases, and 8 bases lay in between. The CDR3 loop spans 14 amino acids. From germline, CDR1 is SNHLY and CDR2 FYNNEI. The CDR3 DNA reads TGTGCCAGCAGTGAGGGCAAGTACCAAGAGACCCAGTACTTC. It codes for CASSEGKYQETQYF.

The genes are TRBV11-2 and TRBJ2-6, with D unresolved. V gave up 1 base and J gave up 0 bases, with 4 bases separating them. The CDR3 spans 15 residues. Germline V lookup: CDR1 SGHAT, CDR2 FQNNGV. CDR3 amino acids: CASSLGFSGANVLTF. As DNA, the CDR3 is TGTGCCAGCAGCTTAGGGTTCTCTGGGGCCAACGTCCTGACTTTC. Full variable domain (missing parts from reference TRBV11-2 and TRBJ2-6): EAGVAQSPRYKIIEKRQSVAFWCNPISGHATLYWYQQILGQGPKLLIQFQNNGVVDDSQLPKDRFSAERLKGVDSTLKIQPAKLEDSAVYLCASSLGFSGANVLTFGAGSRLTVL.

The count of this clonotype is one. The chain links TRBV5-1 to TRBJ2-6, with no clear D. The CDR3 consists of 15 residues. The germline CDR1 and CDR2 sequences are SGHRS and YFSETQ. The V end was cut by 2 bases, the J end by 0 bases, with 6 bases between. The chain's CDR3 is CASSFPNSGANVLTF. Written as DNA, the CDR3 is TGCGCCAGCAGCTTCCCCAACTCTGGGGCCAACGTCCTGACTTTC.

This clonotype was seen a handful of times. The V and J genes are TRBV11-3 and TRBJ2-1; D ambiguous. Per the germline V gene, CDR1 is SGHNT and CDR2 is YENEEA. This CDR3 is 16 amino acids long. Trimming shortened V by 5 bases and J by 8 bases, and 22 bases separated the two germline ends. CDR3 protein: CASSGNWRLVGDEQFF. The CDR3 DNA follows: TGTGCCAGCAGCGGAAACTGGCGTCTAGTCGGCGATGAGCAGTTCTTC.

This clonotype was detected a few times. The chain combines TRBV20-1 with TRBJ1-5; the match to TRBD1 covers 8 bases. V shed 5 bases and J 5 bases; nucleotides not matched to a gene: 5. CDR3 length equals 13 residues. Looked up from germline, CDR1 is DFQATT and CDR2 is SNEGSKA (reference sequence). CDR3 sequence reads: CSAPSGGDQPQHF. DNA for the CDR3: TGCAGTGCTCCTTCAGGGGGCGATCAGCCCCAGCATTTT.

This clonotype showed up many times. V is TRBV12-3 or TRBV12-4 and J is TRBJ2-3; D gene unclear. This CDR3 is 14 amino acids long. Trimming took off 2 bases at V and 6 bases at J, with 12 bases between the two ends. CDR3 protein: CASSLSQVLDTQYF. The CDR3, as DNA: TGTGCCAGCAGTTTATCCCAGGTTTTGGATACGCAGTATTTT.

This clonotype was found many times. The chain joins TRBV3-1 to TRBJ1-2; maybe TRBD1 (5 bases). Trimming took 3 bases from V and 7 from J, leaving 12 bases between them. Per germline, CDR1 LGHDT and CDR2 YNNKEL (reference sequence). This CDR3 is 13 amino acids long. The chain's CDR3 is CASSHLGQVGYTF. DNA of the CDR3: TGTGCCAGCAGCCATCTAGGACAAGTTGGCTACACCTTC.

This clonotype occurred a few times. The chain's CDR3 is CSVERRSNQPQHF. Written as DNA, the CDR3 is TGCAGCGTTGAAAGGAGAAGCAATCAGCCCCAGCATTTT. This chain joins TRBV29-1 and TRBJ1-5; D is uncertain. The CDR3 is 13 amino acids. Germline CDR1 reads SQVTM; CDR2 reads ANQGSEA. Trimming removed 2 bases at V and 1 base at J, with 6 bases between.

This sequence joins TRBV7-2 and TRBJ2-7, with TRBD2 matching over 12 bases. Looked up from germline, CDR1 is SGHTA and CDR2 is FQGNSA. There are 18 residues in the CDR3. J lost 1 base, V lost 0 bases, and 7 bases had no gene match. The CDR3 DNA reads TGTGCCAGCAGCTTAGCGCCCACTAGCGGGGGGTTTTCCTACGAGCAGTACTTC. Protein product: CASSLAPTSGGFSYEQYF.

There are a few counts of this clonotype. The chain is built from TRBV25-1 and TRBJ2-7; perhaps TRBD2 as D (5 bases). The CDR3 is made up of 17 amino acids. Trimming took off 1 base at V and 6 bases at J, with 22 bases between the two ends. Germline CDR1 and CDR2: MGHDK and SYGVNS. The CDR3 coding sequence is TGTGCCAGCAGTGAATCTTGGGCGGGTCCTTCCCCGGGCGAGCAGTACTTC. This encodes CASSESWAGPSPGEQYF.

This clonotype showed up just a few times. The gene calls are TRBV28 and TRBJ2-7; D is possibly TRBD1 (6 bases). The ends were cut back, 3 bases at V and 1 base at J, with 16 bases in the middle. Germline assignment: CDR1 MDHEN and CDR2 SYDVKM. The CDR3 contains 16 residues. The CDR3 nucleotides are TGTGCCAGCAGTTTCGCCGGACAGCCAGGGTCCTACGAGCAGTACTTC. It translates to CASSFAGQPGSYEQYF.

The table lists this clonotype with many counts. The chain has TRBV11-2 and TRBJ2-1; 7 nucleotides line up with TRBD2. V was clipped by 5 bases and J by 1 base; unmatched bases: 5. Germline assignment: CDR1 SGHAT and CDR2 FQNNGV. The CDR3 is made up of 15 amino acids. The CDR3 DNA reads TGTGCCAGCAGCCCGAATAGCGGGTCCTACAATGAGCAGTTCTTC. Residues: CASSPNSGSYNEQFF.

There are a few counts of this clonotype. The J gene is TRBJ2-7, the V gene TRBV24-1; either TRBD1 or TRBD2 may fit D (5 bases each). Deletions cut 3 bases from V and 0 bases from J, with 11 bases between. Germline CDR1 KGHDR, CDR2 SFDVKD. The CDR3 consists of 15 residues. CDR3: CATSDARDHSYEQYF. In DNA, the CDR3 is TGTGCCACCAGTGATGCCCGGGACCACTCCTACGAGCAGTACTTC.

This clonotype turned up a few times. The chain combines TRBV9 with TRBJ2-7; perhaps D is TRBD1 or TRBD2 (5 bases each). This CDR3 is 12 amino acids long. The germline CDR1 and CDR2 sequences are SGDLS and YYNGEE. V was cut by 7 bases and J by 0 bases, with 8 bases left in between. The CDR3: CASGTDSYEQYF. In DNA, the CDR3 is TGTGCCAGCGGGACGGACTCCTACGAGCAGTACTTC. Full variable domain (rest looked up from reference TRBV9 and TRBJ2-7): DSGVTQTPKHLITATGQRVTLRCSPRSGDLSVYWYQQSLDQGLQFLIQYYNGEERAKGNILERFSAQQFPDLHSELNLSSLELGDSALYFCASGTDSYEQYFGPGTRLTVT.

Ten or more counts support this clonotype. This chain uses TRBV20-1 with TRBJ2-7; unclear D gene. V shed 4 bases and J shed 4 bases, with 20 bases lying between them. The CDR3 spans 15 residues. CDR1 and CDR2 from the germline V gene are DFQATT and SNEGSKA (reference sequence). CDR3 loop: CSATRTARMGYEQYF. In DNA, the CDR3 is TGCAGTGCTACTCGGACCGCCCGAATGGGGTACGAGCAGTACTTC.

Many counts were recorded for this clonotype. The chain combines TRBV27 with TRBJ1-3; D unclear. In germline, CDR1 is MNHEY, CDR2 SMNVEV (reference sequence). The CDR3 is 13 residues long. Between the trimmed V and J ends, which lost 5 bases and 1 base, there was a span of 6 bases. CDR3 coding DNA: TGTGCCAGCAGTCTCCGGTCTGGAAACACCATATATTTT. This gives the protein CASSLRSGNTIYF.

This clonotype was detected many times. DNA for the CDR3: TGTGCCAGCTCACCTACCCGACGGGCAGGGAACGACTATAGCAATCAGCCCCAGCATTTT. Protein sequence: CASSPTRRAGNDYSNQPQHF. This sequence joins TRBV18 and TRBJ1-5; TRBD1 is a possible D gene (5 bases). CDR3 length equals 20 residues. Germline CDR1 is KGHSH and CDR2 is LQKENI. V lost 3 bases and J 0 bases, leaving 24 bases between the germline ends. Full variable domain (missing parts from reference TRBV18 and TRBJ1-5): NAGVMQNPRHLVRRRGQEARLRCSPMKGHSHVYWYRQLPEEGLKFMVYLQKENIIDESGMPKERFSAEFPKEGPSILRIQQVVRGDSAAYFCASSPTRRAGNDYSNQPQHFGDGTRLSIL.

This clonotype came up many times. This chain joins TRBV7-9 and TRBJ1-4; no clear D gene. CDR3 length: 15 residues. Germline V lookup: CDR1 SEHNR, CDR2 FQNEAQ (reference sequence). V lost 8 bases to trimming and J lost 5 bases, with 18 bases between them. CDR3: CASGISADGNEKLFF. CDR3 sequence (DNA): TGTGCCAGCGGCATTTCAGCCGACGGCAATGAAAAACTGTTTTTT.

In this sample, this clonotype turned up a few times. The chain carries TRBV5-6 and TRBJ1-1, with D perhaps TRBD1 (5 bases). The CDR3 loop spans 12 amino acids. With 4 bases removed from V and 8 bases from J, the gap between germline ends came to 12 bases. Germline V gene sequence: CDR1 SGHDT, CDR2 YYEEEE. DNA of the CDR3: TGTGCCAGCAGCGGACCGACAGTAGAAGCTTTCTTT. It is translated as CASSGPTVEAFF.